A single sample gave rise to the 5 T cell receptor beta chains below, sequenced in a study of T cell clones after liver transplantation. Produced via immunoSEQ multiplex PCR; TCRdb's table is partial and in-frame only. The table records tens of thousands of clones, over 80% of them present only once. The sequencing used CD4+ T cells from blood, collected just over 45 months after liver transplant. These receptors came from a human patient who received a liver transplant. Among the T cells, some may be from the graft donor.

V gene TRBV2 combines with J gene TRBJ1-1; tentatively, D is TRBD1 (6 bases). Germline loops: CDR1 SNHLY, CDR2 FYNNEI. Trimming took 7 bases from V and 7 from J, leaving 19 bases between them. This CDR3 contains 14 residues. CDR3 nucleotides: TGTGCCAGCATAAGAACCGGGACATATAATGAAGCTTTCTTT. Encoded protein: CASIRTGTYNEAFF.

The chain is built from TRBV7-3 and TRBJ2-1; D is possibly TRBD2 (6 bases). The germline CDR1 and CDR2 sequences are SGHTA and FQGTGA. The CDR3 is 16 amino acids. Trimming cost V 1 base and J 0 bases, with 10 bases left between them. The CDR3 is CASSLISGLSYNEQFF. For the CDR3, the DNA is TGTGCCAGCAGCTTAATTAGCGGCCTCTCCTACAATGAGCAGTTCTTC.

The chain couples TRBV15 to TRBJ1-5, with a tentative D call TRBD1 (6 bases). CDR3 length: 15 residues. Germline loops: CDR1 LNHNV, CDR2 YYDKDF (reference sequence). Trimming took 5 bases from V and 5 from J, leaving 16 bases between them. CDR3 nucleotide sequence: TGTGCCACCAGCTTGGGGGCGGGGAGAGATCAGCCCCAGCATTTT. Translation gives CATSLGAGRDQPQHF.

The V and J genes are TRBV28 and TRBJ2-7; possible D gene TRBD2, 5 bases. From germline, CDR1 is MDHEN and CDR2 SYDVKM. The CDR3 is made up of 15 amino acids. Trimming removed 9 bases from V and 2 bases from J, with 20 bases in between. CDR3 sequence reads: CARLVPDPGTYEQYF. In DNA form, the CDR3 reads TGTGCCAGACTCGTACCAGACCCGGGGACCTACGAGCAGTACTTC. The full variable domain, with the rest looked up from reference TRBV28 and TRBJ2-7, is DVKVTQSSRYLVKRTGEKVFLECVQDMDHENMFWYRQDPGLGLRLIYFSYDVKMKEKGDIPEGYSVSREKKERFSLILESASTNQTSMYLCARLVPDPGTYEQYFGPGTRLTVT.

The genes are TRBV6-5 and TRBJ1-5; D call uncertain. Germline V lookup: CDR1 MNHEY, CDR2 SVGAGI. V was cut by 1 base and J by 2 bases, with 6 bases left in between. CDR3 length: 14 amino acids. DNA for the CDR3: TGTGCCAGCAGTTACTACGCAGGCAATCAGCCCCAGCATTTT. It encodes CASSYYAGNQPQHF.